The source of this T cell receptor beta chain is a study of OX40 agonist ivuxolimab in advanced cancers. Study at large: The treatment was a fully human IgG2 OX40 agonist, ivuxolimab.

Systemic immunosuppression or autoimmune disease history was grounds to exclude patients. The study, taken as a whole, reports: At 0.1 to 3.0 mg/kg and by week 6, clonal expansion occurred in CD4+ and CD8+ blood T cells.

On this clone itself: Its target is unknown.

Using immunoSEQ multiplex PCR, the repertoire was profiled, and TCRdb retains in-frame clones only, with some absent. The table includes over 80,000 clones, less than 90% detected once. Here the sequenced sample was CD4+ or CD8+ T cells sorted from blood, taken in a trial of the OX40 agonist ivuxolimab. This sequence was found in an adult with an advanced solid tumor such as melanoma, head and neck, liver or kidney cancer.

The DNA for the CDR3 is TGTGCCAGTAGTATCATCGGGACGGGCTACACCTTC. This gives the protein CASSIIGTGYTF. This rearrangement joins TRBV19 to TRBJ1-2, with D perhaps matching TRBD1 (5 bases). Germline CDR1 reads LNHDA; CDR2 reads SQIVND (reference sequence). The CDR3 consists of 12 residues. V shed 3 bases and J shed 8 bases, with 10 bases lying between them.